A selection of T cell receptor beta chains follows, all from one sample in a study of T cell repertoires in cytomegalovirus infection. Their antigen targets remain unknown. In TCRdb, the reads were re-called with MiXCR into one record per CDR3 protein. The data hold 650,000 to 900,000 distinct CDR3 sequences, with 25% to 35% observed a single time. The sequencing here drew on cultured CD8+ T cells from PBMCs, taken from culture after CMV antigen stimulation. Receptor source: a human donor in good health (CMV status not recorded). Some clones in this sample may be carry-over from other donors' samples. Both conserved end residues are trimmed from each CDR3. Fields, in order: V gene, J gene, CDR3 protein.

TRBV27	TRBJ1-1	ASSYTGKTEAF
TRBV4-3	TRBJ1-1	ASSQDGDKNTEAF
TRBV20-1	TRBJ2-1	SAVPSGSLSYNEQF
TRBV7-8	TRBJ2-7	ASSLEGPVISYEQY
TRBV4-1	TRBJ2-3	ASSLERTATDTQY
TRBV10-3	TRBJ1-1	AIRYSQNTEAF
TRBV6-1	TRBJ2-2	ASSEGDRDTGELF
TRBV28	TRBJ1-4	ASSLTGWDTEKLF
TRBV6-1	TRBJ2-1	ASSELAGGLYNEQF
TRBV25-1	TRBJ2-5	ASSEYTGLQETQY
TRBV12-3/TRBV12-4	TRBJ1-5	ASSFGGSANQPQH
TRBV11-3	TRBJ2-5	ASSATSGVLTQY
TRBV6-5	TRBJ2-5	ASSTGGKETQY
TRBV28	TRBJ2-3	ASSLSGRSDTQY
TRBV27	TRBJ1-6	ASSLGLSDSPLH
TRBV12-3/TRBV12-4	TRBJ1-2	ASSLRGPYGYT
TRBV6-8	TRBJ1-1	ASSYSGGEGDTEAF
TRBV5-1	TRBJ2-3	ASSRDQGTDTQY
TRBV4-1	TRBJ2-3	ASSLQTGSTDTQY
TRBV15	TRBJ1-5	ATSSGQGARRGLAPQH
TRBV20-1	TRBJ2-6	SARDPGGRANVLT
TRBV4-1	TRBJ1-1	ASSQHRFGNTEAF
TRBV4-1	TRBJ2-5	ASSHAGQYLRETQY
TRBV6-6	TRBJ2-1	ASSYSTSRNPYNEQF
TRBV10-3	TRBJ2-1	AISEWTSLGDEQF
TRBV29-1	TRBJ1-1	SVEEVGLGPYTEAF
TRBV7-9	TRBJ2-3	ASSLDRASIDTQY
TRBV7-8	TRBJ2-2	ASSWPLTIANTGELF
TRBV7-3	TRBJ2-1	ASSYIFSSYNEQF